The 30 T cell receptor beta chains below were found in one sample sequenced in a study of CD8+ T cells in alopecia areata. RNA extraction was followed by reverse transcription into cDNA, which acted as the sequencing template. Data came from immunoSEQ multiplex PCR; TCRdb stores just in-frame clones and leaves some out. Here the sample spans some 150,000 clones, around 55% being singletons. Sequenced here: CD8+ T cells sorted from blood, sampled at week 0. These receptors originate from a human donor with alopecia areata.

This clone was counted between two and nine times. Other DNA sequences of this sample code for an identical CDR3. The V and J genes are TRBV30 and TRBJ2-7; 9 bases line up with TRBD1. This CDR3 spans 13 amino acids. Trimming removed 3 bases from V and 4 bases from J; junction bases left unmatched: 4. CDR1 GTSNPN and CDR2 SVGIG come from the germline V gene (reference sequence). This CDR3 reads CAWSAGQGYEQYF. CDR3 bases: TGTGCCTGGAGCGCGGGACAGGGATACGAGCAGTACTTC.

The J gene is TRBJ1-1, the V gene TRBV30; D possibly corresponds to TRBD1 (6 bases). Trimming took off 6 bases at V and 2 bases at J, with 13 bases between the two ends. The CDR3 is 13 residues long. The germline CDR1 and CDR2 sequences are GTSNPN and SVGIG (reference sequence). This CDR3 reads CACTGARNTEAFF. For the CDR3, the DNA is TGTGCCTGTACGGGGGCGAGAAACACTGAAGCTTTCTTT.

The CDR3 DNA reads as TGTGCCATCAGGGACGGATCATCCTACGAGCAGTACTTC. This sequence encodes CAIRDGSSYEQYF. This chain joins TRBV10-3 and TRBJ2-7; D not certain. The CDR3 runs 13 residues. V dropped 6 bases and J dropped 1 base, with 10 bases sitting between them. The germline CDR1 and CDR2 sequences are ENHRY and SYGVKD.

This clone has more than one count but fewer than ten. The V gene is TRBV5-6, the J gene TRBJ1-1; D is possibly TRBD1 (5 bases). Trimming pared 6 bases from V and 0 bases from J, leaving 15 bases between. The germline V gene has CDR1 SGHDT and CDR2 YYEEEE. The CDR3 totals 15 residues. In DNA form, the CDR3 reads TGTGCCAGCACCTGGGGCGGCAGTATGAACACTGAAGCTTTCTTT. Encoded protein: CASTWGGSMNTEAFF.

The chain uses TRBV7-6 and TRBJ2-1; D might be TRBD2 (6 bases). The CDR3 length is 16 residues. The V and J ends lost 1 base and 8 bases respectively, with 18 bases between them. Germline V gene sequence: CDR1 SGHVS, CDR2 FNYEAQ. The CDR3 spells CASSLESGGVSDEQFF. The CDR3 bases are TGTGCCAGCAGCTTAGAGTCAGGAGGGGTTTCGGATGAGCAGTTCTTC.

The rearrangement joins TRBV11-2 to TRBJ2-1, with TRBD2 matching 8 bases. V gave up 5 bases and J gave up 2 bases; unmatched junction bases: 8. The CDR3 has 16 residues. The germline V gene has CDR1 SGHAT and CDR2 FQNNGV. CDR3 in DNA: TGTGCCAGCAGCGCCAGACTAGCGATCACCTACAATGAGCAGTTCTTC. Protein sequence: CASSARLAITYNEQFF.

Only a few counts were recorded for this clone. Here the CDR3 DNA reads TGTGCCATCAGAGGGGACAGGGAAGGTGGCTACACCTTC. As protein: CAIRGDREGGYTF. The gene calls are TRBV10-3 and TRBJ1-2, with 9 bases matching TRBD1. The CDR3 contains 13 residues. Unmatched junction bases numbered 6, after V lost 6 bases and J lost 7 bases. Germline V gives CDR1 ENHRY, CDR2 SYGVKD.

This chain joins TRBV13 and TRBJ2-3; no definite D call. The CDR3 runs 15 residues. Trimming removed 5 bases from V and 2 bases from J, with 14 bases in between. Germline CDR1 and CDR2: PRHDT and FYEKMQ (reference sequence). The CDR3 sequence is CASSPPEVYTDTQYF. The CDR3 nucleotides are TGTGCCAGCAGCCCCCCGGAAGTATACACAGATACGCAGTATTTT. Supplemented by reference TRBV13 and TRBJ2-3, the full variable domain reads AAGVIQSPRHLIKEKRETATLKCYPIPRHDTVYWYQQGPGQDPQFLISFYEKMQSDKGSIPDRFSAQQFSDYHSELNMSSLELGDSALYFCASSPPEVYTDTQYFGPGTRLTVL.

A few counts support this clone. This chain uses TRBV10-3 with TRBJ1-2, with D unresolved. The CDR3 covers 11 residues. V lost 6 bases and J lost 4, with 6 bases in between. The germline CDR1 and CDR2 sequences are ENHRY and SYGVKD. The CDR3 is CAIRTTYGYTF. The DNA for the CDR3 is TGTGCCATCAGGACCACCTATGGCTACACCTTC.

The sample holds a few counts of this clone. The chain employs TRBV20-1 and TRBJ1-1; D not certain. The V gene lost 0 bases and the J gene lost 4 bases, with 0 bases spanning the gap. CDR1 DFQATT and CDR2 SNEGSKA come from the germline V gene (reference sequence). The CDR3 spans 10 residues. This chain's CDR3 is CSARDTEAFF. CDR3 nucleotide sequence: TGCAGTGCTAGAGACACTGAAGCTTTCTTT.

The CDR3 protein is CASSMWLAGSDNEQFF. CDR3 DNA: TGTGCCAGCAGCATGTGGTTAGCGGGGAGCGACAATGAGCAGTTCTTC. J is TRBJ2-1 and V is TRBV9, with 8 bases lining up with TRBD2. CDR3 length: 16 residues. The germline CDR1 and CDR2 sequences are SGDLS and YYNGEE. Trimming removed 4 bases from V and 5 bases from J; junction bases left unmatched: 11.

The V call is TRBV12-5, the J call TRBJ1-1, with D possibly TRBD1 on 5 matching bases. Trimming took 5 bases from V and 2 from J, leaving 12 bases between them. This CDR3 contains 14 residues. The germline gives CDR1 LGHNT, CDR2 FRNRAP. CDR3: CASGQGGTNTEAFF. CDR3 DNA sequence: TGTGCTAGTGGTCAGGGAGGAACCAACACTGAAGCTTTCTTT.

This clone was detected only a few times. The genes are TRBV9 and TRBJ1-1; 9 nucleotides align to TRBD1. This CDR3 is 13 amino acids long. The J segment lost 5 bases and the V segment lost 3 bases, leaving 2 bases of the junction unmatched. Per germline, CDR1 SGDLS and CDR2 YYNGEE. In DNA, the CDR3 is TGTGCCAGCAGCGGAGACAGGGGGACTGAAGCTTTCTTT. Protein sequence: CASSGDRGTEAFF.

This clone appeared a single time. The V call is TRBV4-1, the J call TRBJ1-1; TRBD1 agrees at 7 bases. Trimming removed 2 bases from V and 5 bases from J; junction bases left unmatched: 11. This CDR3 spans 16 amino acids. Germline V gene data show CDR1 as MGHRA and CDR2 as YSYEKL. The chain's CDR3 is CASSQTPGQVRTEAFF. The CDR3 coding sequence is TGCGCCAGCAGCCAAACGCCCGGACAGGTGAGGACTGAAGCTTTCTTT.

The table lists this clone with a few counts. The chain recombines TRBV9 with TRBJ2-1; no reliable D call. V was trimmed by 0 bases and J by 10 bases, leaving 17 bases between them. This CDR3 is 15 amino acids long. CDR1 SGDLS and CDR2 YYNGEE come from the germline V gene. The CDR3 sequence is CASSVARNPLPEQFF. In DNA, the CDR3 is TGTGCCAGCAGCGTAGCGAGGAATCCTCTACCAGAGCAGTTCTTC.

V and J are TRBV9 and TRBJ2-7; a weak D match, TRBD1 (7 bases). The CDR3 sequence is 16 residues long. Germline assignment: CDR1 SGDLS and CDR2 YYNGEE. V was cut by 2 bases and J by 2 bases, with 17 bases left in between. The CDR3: CASSVGRQGKPYEQYF. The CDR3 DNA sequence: TGTGCCAGCAGCGTCGGGAGACAGGGCAAACCCTACGAGCAGTACTTC.

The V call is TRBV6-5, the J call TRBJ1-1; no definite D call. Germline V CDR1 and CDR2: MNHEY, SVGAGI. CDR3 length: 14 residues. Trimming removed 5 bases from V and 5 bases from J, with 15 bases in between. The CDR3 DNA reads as TGTGCCAGCAGTGAAAACCCCGGCTGGACTGAAGCTTTCTTT. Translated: CASSENPGWTEAFF.

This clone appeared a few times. CDR3 amino acids: CASSYLGNTDTQYF. The DNA for the CDR3 is TGTGCCAGCAGTTACTTAGGGAACACAGATACGCAGTATTTT. The chain is built from TRBV6-5 and TRBJ2-3; D is uncertain. Per the germline V gene, CDR1 is MNHEY and CDR2 is SVGAGI. V was pared by 1 base and J by 2 bases, with 7 bases between. The CDR3 is made up of 14 amino acids.

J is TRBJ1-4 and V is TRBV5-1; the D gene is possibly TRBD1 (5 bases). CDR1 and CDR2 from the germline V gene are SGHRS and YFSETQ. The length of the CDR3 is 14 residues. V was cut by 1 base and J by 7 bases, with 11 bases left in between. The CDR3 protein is CASSLPGEPEKLFF. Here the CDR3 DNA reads TGCGCCAGCAGCTTGCCGGGGGAGCCTGAAAAACTGTTTTTT.

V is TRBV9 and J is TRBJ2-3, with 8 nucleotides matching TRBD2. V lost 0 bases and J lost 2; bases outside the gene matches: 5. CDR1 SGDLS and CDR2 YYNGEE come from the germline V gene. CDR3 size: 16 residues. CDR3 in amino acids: CASSVEAGVNTDTQYF. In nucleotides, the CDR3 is TGTGCCAGCAGCGTAGAAGCGGGGGTTAACACAGATACGCAGTATTTT.

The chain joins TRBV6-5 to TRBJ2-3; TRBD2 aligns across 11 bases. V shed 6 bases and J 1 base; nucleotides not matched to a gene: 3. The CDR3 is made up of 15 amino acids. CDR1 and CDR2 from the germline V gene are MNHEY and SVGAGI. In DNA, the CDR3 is TGTGCCAGCAGCCTAGCGGGGGGCGGCACAGATACGCAGTATTTT. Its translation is CASSLAGGGTDTQYF.

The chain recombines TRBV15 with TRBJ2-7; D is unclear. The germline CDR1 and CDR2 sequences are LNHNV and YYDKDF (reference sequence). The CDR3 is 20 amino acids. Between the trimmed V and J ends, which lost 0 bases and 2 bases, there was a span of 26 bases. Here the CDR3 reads CATSRDRGGLAQPSPYEQYF. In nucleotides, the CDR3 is TGTGCCACCAGCAGAGATCGTGGTGGGTTGGCACAGCCATCCCCCTACGAGCAGTACTTC. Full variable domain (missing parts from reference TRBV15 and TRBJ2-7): DAMVIQNPRYQVTQFGKPVTLSCSQTLNHNVMYWYQQKSSQAPKLLFHYYDKDFNNEADTPDNFQSRRPNTSFCFLDIRSPGLGDTAMYLCATSRDRGGLAQPSPYEQYFGPGTRLTVT.

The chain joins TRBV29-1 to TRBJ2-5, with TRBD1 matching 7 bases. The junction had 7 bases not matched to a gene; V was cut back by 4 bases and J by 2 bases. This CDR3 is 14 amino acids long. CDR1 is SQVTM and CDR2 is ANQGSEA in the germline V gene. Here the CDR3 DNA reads TGCAGCGTTGCCCCCGACAGGGCGCAAGAGACCCAGTACTTC. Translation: CSVAPDRAQETQYF.

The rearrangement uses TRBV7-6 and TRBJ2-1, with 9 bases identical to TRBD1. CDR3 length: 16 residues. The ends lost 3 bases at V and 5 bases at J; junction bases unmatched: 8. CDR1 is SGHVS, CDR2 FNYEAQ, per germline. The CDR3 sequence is CASSFTTGGNNNEQFF. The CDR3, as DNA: TGTGCCAGCAGCTTTACAACAGGGGGCAACAACAATGAGCAGTTCTTC.

The DNA for the CDR3 is TGTGCCAGCAGCCATGTGGGGACAGGGGAATCTGGGGCCAACGTCCTGACTTTC. Translating it yields CASSHVGTGESGANVLTF. This chain links TRBV7-6 with TRBJ2-6; 10 bases are a match to TRBD1. This CDR3 is 18 amino acids long. Germline loops: CDR1 SGHVS, CDR2 FNYEAQ. V lost 5 bases to trimming and J lost 1 base; unmatched junction nucleotides: 8.

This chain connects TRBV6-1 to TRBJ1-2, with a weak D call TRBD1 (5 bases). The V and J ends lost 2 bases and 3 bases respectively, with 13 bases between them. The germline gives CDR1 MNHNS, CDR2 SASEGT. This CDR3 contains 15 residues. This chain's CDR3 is CASSEYEGRDYGYTF. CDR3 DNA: TGTGCCAGCAGTGAATACGAGGGGCGCGACTATGGCTACACCTTC.

CDR3 coding DNA: TGTGCCTGGGATTGGGGAAACACCGGGGAGCTGTTTTTT. Protein product: CAWDWGNTGELFF. The rearrangement links TRBV30 to TRBJ2-2, with D hard to call. From germline, CDR1 is GTSNPN and CDR2 SVGIG (reference sequence). This CDR3 comprises 13 residues. V was trimmed by 5 bases and J by 2 bases, leaving 9 bases between them.

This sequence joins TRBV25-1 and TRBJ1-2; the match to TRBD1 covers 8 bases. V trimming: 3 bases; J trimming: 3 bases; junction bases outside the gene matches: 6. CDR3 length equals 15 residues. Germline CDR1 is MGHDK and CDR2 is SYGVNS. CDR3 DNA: TGTGCCAGCAGTGATCCAGGGGGCTGGGACTATGGCTACACCTTC. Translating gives CASSDPGGWDYGYTF.

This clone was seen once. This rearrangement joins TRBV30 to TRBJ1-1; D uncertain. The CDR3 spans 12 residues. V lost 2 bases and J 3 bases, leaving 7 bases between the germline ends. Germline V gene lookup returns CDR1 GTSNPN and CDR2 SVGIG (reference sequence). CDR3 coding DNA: TGTGCCTGGAGTCTGGGCCACACTGAAGCTTTCTTT. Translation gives CAWSLGHTEAFF.

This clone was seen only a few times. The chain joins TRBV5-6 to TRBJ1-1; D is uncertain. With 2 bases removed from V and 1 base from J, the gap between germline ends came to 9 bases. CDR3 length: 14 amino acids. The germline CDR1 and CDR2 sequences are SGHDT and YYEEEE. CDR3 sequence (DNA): TGTGCCAGCAGCTTCCCGACTGGGAACACTGAAGCTTTCTTT. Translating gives CASSFPTGNTEAFF.